These 20 T cell receptor beta chains were sequenced from one sample in a study of shared clonotypes between healthy human individuals. Naive CD8 cells were CD45RO-negative, positively selected for CCR7, excluding terminally differentiated effector memory CD45RA+ cells. The repertoire was sequenced with immunoSEQ multiplex PCR; TCRdb's copy has only in-frame clones and lacks some. The repertoire holds millions of clones, with roughly 91% as singletons. Sequences were obtained from naive CD8+ T cells from PBMCs. These receptors originate from a man younger than 30 in good health. Some clones in this sample may be carry-over from other donors' samples.

The rearrangement uses TRBV27 and TRBJ2-7; D is possibly TRBD1 (6 bases). The V end was cut by 6 bases, the J end by 2 bases, with 14 bases between. CDR1 and CDR2 (germline): MNHEY, SMNVEV (reference sequence). This CDR3 has 14 residues. In DNA form, the CDR3 reads TGTGCCAGCAGACCTAGCCGGGACACCTACGAGCAGTACTTC. It translates to CASRPSRDTYEQYF.

V usage is TRBV28 and J usage is TRBJ1-2; perhaps TRBD1 as D (6 bases). This CDR3 has 12 residues. Trimming pared 6 bases from V and 3 bases from J, leaving 8 bases between. Germline values: CDR1 MDHEN, CDR2 SYDVKM. The CDR3 loop is CASRQGYYGYTF. CDR3 in DNA: TGTGCCAGCAGACAGGGATACTATGGCTACACCTTC.

The gene calls are TRBV10-3 and TRBJ1-1; D unclear. CDR3 size: 13 residues. The V and J ends lost 4 bases and 1 base respectively, with 7 bases between them. Looked up from germline, CDR1 is ENHRY and CDR2 is SYGVKD. CDR3 region: CAISAERNTEAFF. The CDR3 DNA follows: TGTGCCATCAGTGCGGAGAGGAACACTGAAGCTTTCTTT.

Details on this clone: Within the sample, other DNA sequences also encode this same CDR3. The chain uses TRBV11-2 and TRBJ2-7; D is undetermined. The CDR3 consists of 13 residues. Trimming removed 5 bases from V and 2 bases from J, with 10 bases in between. Germline V gene sequence: CDR1 SGHAT, CDR2 FQNNGV. Here the CDR3 DNA reads TGTGCCAGCAGCCTTGGACCAGCCTACGAGCAGTACTTC. Translating gives CASSLGPAYEQYF. Full variable domain (outside the CDR3, taken from reference TRBV11-2 and TRBJ2-7): EAGVAQSPRYKIIEKRQSVAFWCNPISGHATLYWYQQILGQGPKLLIQFQNNGVVDDSQLPKDRFSAERLKGVDSTLKIQPAKLEDSAVYLCASSLGPAYEQYFGPGTRLTVT.

The gene calls are TRBV6-5 and TRBJ1-2; D is unclear. This CDR3 has 15 residues. CDR1 and CDR2 from the germline V gene are MNHEY and SVGAGI. The germline V and J ends were trimmed by 0 bases and 3 bases, with 11 bases remaining between them. In nucleotides, the CDR3 is TGTGCCAGCAGTTACTCCGGTCCTTTTGACTATGGCTACACCTTC. It translates to CASSYSGPFDYGYTF.

V gene TRBV19 combines with J gene TRBJ2-3, with D possibly matching TRBD2 (5 bases). Between the trimmed V and J ends, which lost 6 bases and 5 bases, there was a span of 15 bases. CDR3 size: 14 residues. Germline V CDR1 and CDR2: LNHDA, SQIVND (reference sequence). The CDR3 protein is CASSPWTRGDTQYF. In DNA, the CDR3 is TGTGCCAGTAGCCCCTGGACCCGGGGAGATACGCAGTATTTT.

The rearrangement uses TRBV7-9 and TRBJ2-1; 9 nucleotides line up with TRBD1. Unmatched junction bases numbered 9, after V lost 8 bases and J lost 7 bases. This CDR3 is 14 amino acids long. The germline V gene encodes CDR1 SEHNR and CDR2 FQNEAQ (reference sequence). CDR3 sequence (DNA): TGTGCCAGCGCTTCCGGGACAGGGAGGAATGAGCAGTTCTTC. This codes for CASASGTGRNEQFF.

The rearrangement joins TRBV7-9 to TRBJ2-1, with TRBD1 as a possible D gene (6 bases). This CDR3 has 13 residues. The V and J ends lost 5 bases and 7 bases respectively, with 12 bases between them. Germline V gene lookup returns CDR1 SEHNR and CDR2 FQNEAQ (reference sequence). CDR3 nucleotides: TGTGCCAGCAGCCCCCCGGACAGAAATGAGCAGTTCTTC. This translates into CASSPPDRNEQFF.

The chain joins TRBV28 to TRBJ2-7; the D gene is possibly TRBD2 (5 bases). Trimming took 5 bases from V and 1 from J, leaving 15 bases between them. The CDR3 has 15 residues. Germline assignment: CDR1 MDHEN and CDR2 SYDVKM. CDR3 region: CASSPLAPGSYEQYF. Here the CDR3 DNA reads TGTGCCAGCAGTCCCCTGGCCCCGGGGTCCTACGAGCAGTACTTC.

This clone was detected a few times. The sample carries other DNA sequences with the same CDR3. The chain is built from TRBV9 and TRBJ2-2; unclear D gene. The V gene lost 1 base and the J gene lost 7 bases, with 2 bases spanning the gap. Germline values: CDR1 SGDLS, CDR2 YYNGEE. The CDR3 is 11 residues long. As DNA, the CDR3 is TGTGCCAGCAGCGTAAGCGGGGAGCTGTTTTTT. Its protein is CASSVSGELFF.

The chain carries TRBV7-9 and TRBJ2-2, with TRBD2 matching over 9 bases. Germline trimming cut 4 bases from V and 1 base from J; bases unmatched to any gene: 4. The germline CDR1 and CDR2 sequences are SEHNR and FQNEAQ (reference sequence). This CDR3 spans 16 amino acids. The CDR3 region has the DNA TGTGCCAGCAGCTCACCGCGGGAGGGGAACACCGGGGAGCTGTTTTTT. Protein product: CASSSPREGNTGELFF.

The genes are TRBV7-8 and TRBJ2-5, with D tentatively TRBD1 (6 bases). The CDR3 extends over 14 amino acids. Trimming cost V 5 bases and J 5 bases, with 15 bases left between them. CDR1 is SGHVS, CDR2 FQNEAQ, per germline. For the CDR3, the DNA is TGTGCCAGCAGCCCCAGGGGCAATTGGGAGACCCAGTACTTC. The encoded protein is CASSPRGNWETQYF. Combining the CDR3 with reference TRBV7-8 and TRBJ2-5 gives the whole variable domain GAGVSQSPRYKVAKRGQDVALRCDPISGHVSLFWYQQALGQGPEFLTYFQNEAQLDKSGLPSDRFFAERPEGSVSTLKIQRTQQEDSAVYLCASSPRGNWETQYFGPGTRLLVL.

The chain links TRBV14 to TRBJ2-3; D is perhaps TRBD1 (5 bases). CDR1 SGHDN and CDR2 FVKESK come from the germline V gene. This CDR3 has 17 amino acids. V lost 3 bases and J lost 5, with 21 bases in between. CDR3 sequence (DNA): TGTGCCAGCAGCCATCCGGGTAAGGGGTTATTCGAAGATACGCAGTATTTT. Translated, it gives CASSHPGKGLFEDTQYF.

The genes are TRBV7-9 and TRBJ2-3; TRBD2 matches at 7 bases. The junction had 5 bases not matched to a gene; V was cut back by 2 bases and J by 0 bases. This CDR3 is 16 amino acids long. Germline V gene sequence: CDR1 SEHNR, CDR2 FQNEAQ (reference sequence). The CDR3 loop is CASSLRAGASTDTQYF. CDR3 sequence (DNA): TGTGCCAGCAGCTTACGGGCGGGAGCAAGCACAGATACGCAGTATTTT.

This clone was counted only a few times. This chain links TRBV10-2 with TRBJ2-3, with D unclear. The germline V and J ends were trimmed by 7 bases and 0 bases, with 8 bases remaining between them. CDR1 and CDR2 from the germline V gene are WSHSY and SAAADI. This CDR3 is built from 13 residues. In DNA form, the CDR3 reads TGCGCCAGCACTCTCAGTAGCACAGATACGCAGTATTTT. Residues: CASTLSSTDTQYF.

Worth noting for this clone: Other DNA sequences within the sample encode an identical CDR3. The chain recombines TRBV27 with TRBJ2-1; 7 bases align to TRBD1. V lost 8 bases and J lost 5; bases outside the gene matches: 9. The CDR3 loop spans 14 amino acids. Germline assignment: CDR1 MNHEY and CDR2 SMNVEV (reference sequence). Here the CDR3 DNA reads TGTGCCAGCTCCTTGAGACAGGGCCACAATGAGCAGTTCTTC. Encoded protein: CASSLRQGHNEQFF.

This rearrangement joins TRBV7-2 to TRBJ1-3; D gene unclear. Germline V gives CDR1 SGHTA, CDR2 FQGNSA. Trimming took 0 bases from V and 1 from J, leaving 13 bases between them. The CDR3 sequence is 17 residues long. CDR3 in amino acids: CASSLAAGSPSGNTIYF. The CDR3 region has the DNA TGTGCCAGCAGCTTAGCGGCGGGCTCGCCTTCTGGAAACACCATATATTTT.

The chain combines TRBV9 with TRBJ1-1; D unclear. The CDR3 runs 15 residues. CDR1 is SGDLS and CDR2 is YYNGEE in the germline V gene. Trimming shortened V by 2 bases and J by 4 bases, and 15 bases separated the two germline ends. CDR3 nucleotide sequence: TGTGCCAGCAGCGTTACAGCCGGACCGTTCACTGAAGCTTTCTTT. The encoded protein is CASSVTAGPFTEAFF.

The chain recombines TRBV6-6 with TRBJ2-7, with D hard to call. The CDR3 runs 14 residues. CDR1 MNHNY and CDR2 SVGAGI come from the germline V gene (reference sequence). V was cut by 2 bases and J by 5 bases, with 13 bases left in between. As DNA, the CDR3 is TGTGCCAGCAGTTACGCTGAAACACGGCACGAGCAGTACTTC. Translation: CASSYAETRHEQYF.

The chain links TRBV2 to TRBJ1-2; D is perhaps TRBD1 (5 bases). V shed 4 bases and J shed 8 bases, with 26 bases lying between them. Germline CDR1 SNHLY, CDR2 FYNNEI. This CDR3 comprises 17 residues. Here the CDR3 reads CASSGGAQGSVPWGYTF. CDR3 DNA sequence: TGTGCCAGCAGTGGAGGGGCCCAGGGCTCGGTCCCGTGGGGCTACACCTTC.